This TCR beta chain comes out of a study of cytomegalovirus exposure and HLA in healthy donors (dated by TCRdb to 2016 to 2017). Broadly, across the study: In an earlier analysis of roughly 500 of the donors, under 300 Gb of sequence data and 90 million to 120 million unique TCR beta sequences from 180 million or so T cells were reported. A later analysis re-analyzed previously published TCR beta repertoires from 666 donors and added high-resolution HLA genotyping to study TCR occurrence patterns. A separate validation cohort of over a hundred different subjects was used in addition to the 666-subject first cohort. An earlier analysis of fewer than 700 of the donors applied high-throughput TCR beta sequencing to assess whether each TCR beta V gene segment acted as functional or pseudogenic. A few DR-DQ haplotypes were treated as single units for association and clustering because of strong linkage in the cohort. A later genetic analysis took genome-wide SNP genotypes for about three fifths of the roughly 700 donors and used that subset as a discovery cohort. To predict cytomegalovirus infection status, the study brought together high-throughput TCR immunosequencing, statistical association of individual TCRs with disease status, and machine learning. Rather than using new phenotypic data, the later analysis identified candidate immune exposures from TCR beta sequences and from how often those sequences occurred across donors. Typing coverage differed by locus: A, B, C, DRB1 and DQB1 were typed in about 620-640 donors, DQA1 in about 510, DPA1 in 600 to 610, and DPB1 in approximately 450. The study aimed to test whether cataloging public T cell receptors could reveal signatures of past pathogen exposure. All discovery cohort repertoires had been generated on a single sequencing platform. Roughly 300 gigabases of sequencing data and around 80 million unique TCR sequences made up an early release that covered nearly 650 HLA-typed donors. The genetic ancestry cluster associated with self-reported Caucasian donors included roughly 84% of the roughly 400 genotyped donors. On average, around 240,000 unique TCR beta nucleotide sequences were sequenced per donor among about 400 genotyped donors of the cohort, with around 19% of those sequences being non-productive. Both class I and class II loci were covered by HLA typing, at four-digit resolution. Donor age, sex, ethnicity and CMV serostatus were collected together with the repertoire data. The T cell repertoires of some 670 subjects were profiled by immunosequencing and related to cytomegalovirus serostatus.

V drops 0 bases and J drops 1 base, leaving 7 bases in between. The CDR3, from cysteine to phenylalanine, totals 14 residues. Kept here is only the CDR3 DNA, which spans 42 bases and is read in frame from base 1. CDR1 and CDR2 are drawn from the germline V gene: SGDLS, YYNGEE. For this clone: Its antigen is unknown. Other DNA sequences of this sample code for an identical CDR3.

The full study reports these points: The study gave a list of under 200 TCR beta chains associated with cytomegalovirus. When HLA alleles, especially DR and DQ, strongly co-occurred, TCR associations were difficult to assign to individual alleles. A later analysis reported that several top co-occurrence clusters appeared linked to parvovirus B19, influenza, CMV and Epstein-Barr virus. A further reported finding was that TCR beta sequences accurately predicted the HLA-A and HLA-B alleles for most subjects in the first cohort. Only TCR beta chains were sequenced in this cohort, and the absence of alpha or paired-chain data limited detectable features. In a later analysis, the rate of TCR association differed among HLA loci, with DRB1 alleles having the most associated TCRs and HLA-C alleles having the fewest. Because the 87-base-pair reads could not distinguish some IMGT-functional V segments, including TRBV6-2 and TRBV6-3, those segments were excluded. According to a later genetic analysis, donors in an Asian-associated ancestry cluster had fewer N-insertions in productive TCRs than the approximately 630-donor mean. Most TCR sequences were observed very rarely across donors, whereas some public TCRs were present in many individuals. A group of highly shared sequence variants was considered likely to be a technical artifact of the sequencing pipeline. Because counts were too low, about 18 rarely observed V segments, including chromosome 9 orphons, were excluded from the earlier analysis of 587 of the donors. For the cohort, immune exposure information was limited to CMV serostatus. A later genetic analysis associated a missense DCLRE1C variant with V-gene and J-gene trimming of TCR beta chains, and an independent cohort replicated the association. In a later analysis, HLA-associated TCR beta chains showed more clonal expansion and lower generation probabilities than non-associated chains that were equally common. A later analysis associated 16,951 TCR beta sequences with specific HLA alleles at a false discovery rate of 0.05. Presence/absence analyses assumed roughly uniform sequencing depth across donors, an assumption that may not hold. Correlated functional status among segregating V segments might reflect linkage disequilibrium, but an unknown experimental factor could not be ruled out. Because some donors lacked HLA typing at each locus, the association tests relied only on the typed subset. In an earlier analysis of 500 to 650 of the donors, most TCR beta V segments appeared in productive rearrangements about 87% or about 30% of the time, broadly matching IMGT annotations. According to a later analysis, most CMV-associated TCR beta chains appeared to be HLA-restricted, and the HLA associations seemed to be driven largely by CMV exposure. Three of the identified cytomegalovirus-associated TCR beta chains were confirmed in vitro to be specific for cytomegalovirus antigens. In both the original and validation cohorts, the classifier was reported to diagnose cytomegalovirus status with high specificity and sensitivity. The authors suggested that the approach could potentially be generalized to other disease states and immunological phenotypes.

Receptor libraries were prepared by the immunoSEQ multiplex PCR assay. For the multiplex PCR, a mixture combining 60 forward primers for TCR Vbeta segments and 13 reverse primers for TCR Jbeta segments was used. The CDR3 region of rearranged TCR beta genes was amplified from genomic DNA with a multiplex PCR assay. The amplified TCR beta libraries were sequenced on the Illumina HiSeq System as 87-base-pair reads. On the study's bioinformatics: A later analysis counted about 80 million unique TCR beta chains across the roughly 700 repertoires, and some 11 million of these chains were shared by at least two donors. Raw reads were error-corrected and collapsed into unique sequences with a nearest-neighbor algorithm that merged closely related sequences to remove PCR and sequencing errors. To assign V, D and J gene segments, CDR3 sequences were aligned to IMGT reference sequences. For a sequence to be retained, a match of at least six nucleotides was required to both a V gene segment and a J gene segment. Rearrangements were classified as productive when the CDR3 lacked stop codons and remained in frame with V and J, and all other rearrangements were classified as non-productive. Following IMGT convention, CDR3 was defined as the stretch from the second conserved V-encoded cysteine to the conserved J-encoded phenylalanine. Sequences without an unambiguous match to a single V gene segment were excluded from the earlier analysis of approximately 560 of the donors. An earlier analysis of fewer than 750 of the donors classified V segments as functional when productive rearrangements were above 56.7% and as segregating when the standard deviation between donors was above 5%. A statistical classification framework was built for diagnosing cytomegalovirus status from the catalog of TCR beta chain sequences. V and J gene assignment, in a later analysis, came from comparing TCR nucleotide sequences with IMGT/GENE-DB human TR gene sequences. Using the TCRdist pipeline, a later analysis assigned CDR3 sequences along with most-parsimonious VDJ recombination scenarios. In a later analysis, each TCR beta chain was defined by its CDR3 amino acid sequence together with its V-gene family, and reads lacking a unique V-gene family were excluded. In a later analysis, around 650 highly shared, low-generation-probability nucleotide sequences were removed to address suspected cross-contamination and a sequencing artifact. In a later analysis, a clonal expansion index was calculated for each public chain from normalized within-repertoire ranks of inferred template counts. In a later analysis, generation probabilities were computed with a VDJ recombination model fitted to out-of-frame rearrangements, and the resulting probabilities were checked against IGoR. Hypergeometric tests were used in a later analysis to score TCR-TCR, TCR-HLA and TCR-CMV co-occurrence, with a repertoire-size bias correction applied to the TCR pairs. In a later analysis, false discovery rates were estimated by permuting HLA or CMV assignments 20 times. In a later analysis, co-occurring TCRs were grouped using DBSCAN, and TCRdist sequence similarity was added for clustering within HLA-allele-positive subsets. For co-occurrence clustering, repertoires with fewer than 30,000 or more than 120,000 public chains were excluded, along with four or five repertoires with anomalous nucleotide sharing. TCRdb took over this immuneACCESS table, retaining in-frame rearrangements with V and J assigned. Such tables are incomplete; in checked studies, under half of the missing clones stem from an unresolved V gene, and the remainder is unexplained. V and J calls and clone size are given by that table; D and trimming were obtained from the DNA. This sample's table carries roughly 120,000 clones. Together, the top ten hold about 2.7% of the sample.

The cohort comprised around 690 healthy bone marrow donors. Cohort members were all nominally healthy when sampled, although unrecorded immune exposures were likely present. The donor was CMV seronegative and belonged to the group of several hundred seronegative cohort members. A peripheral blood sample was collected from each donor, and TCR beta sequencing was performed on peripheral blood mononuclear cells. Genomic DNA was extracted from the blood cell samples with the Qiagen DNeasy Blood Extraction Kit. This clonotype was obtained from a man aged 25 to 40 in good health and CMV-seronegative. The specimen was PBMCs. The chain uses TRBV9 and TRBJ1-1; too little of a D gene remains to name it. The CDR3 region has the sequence CASSVGASNTEAFF. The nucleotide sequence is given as TGTGCCAGCAGCGTAGGGGCTTCGAACACTGAAGCTTTCTTT.